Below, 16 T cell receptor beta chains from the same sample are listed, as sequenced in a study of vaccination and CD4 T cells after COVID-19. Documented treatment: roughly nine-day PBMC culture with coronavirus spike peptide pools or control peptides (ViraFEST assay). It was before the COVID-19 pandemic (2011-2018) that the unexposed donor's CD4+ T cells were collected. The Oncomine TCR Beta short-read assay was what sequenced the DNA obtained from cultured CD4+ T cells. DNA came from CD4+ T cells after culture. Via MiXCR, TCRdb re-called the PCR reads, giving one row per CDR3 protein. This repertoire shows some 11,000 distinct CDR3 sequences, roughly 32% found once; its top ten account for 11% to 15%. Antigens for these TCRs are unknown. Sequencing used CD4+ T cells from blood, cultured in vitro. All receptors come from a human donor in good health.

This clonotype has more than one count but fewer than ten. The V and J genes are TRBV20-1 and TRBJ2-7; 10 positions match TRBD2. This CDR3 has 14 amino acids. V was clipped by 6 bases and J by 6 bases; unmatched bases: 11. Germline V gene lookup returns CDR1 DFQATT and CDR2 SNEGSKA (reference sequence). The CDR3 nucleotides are TGCAGTGCCGCCCAGCTAGCGGGAGCTAGCGAGCAGTACTTC. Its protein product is CSAAQLAGASEQYF.

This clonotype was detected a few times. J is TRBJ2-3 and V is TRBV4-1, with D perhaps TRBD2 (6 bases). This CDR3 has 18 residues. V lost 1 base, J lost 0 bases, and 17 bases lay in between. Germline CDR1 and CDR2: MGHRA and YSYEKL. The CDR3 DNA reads TGCGCCAGCAGCCAAGTACGGGGGACTGCTACTAGCACAGATACGCAGTATTTT. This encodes CASSQVRGTATSTDTQYF.

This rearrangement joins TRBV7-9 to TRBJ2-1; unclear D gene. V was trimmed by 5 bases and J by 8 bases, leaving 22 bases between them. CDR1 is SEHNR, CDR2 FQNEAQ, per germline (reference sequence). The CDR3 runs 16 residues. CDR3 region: CASSPPSARWVDEQFF. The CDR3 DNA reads TGTGCCAGCAGCCCCCCCTCGGCCAGGTGGGTCGATGAGCAGTTCTTC.

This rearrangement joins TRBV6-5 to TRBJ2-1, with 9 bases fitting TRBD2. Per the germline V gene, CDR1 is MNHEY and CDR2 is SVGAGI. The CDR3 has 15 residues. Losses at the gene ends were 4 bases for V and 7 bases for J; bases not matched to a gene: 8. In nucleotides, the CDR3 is TGTGCCAGCAGTTCAGCGGGAGGACAAAGGAATGAGCAGTTCTTC. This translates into CASSSAGGQRNEQFF.

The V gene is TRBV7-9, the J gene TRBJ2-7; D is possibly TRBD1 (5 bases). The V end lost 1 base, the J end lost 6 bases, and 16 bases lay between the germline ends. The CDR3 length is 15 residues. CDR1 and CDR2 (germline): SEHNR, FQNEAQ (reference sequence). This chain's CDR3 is CASSLVPGHTSEQYF. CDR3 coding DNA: TGTGCCAGCAGCTTAGTACCTGGACATACGAGCGAGCAGTACTTC.

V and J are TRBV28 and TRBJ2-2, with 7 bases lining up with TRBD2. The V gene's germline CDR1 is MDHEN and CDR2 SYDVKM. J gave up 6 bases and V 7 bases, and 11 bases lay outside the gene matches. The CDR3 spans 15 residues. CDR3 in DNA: TGTGCCAGCAATATCTGGGCGGGAGAGCCCGGGGAGCTGTTTTTT. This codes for CASNIWAGEPGELFF. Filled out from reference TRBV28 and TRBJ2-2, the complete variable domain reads DVKVTQSSRYLVKRTGEKVFLECVQDMDHENMFWYRQDPGLGLRLIYFSYDVKMKEKGDIPEGYSVSREKKERFSLILESASTNQTSMYLCASNIWAGEPGELFFGEGSRLTVL.

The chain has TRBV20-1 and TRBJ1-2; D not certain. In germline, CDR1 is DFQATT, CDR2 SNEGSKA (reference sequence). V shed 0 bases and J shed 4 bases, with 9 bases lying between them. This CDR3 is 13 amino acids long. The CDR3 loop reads CSARDYRAYGYTF. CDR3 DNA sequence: TGCAGTGCTAGAGATTACAGAGCCTATGGCTACACCTTC.

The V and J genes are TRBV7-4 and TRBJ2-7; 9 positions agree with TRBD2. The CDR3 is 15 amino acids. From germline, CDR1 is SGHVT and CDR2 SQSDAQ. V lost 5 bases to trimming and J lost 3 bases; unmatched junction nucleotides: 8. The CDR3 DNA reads TGTGCCAGCAGCGTAGGGCTTAGCGGGGGCTACGAGCAGTACTTC. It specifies CASSVGLSGGYEQYF.

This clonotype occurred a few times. CDR3 nucleotide sequence: TGTGCCAGCAGTTTTTTGTCCTCTTCGGGGGTAGCTTTCTTT. It translates to CASSFLSSSGVAFF. The chain employs TRBV6-5 and TRBJ1-1; a weak D match, TRBD1 (5 bases). V lost 4 bases and J lost 10, with 19 bases in between. The length of the CDR3 is 14 residues. Per germline, CDR1 MNHEY and CDR2 SVGAGI.

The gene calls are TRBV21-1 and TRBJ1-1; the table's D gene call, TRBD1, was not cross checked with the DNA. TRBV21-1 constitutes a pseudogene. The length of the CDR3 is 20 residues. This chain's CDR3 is CASSKGPTNRDRGLSTEAFF. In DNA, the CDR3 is TGTGCCAGCAGCAAAGGTCCCACCAACCGGGACAGGGGGCTGAGCACTGAAGCTTTCTTT.

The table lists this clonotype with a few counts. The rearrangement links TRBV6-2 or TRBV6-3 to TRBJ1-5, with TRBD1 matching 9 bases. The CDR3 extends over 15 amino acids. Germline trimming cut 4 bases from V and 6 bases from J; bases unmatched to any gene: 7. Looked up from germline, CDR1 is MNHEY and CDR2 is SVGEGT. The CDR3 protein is CASSWTGALRQPQHF. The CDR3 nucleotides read TGTGCCAGCAGTTGGACAGGGGCGCTCCGTCAGCCCCAGCATTTT.

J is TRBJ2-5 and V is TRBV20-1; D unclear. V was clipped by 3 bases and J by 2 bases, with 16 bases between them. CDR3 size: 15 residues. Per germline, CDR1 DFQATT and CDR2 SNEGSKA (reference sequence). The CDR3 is CSASPQQKGQETQYF. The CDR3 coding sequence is TGCAGTGCTAGCCCCCAGCAGAAGGGACAAGAGACCCAGTACTTC.

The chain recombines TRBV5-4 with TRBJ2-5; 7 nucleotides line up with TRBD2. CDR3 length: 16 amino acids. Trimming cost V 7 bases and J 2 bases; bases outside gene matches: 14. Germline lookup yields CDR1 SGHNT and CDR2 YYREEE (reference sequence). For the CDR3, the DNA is TGTGCCAGCGGACCCGGGAGGCCTACAACTCAAGAGACCCAGTACTTC. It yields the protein CASGPGRPTTQETQYF.

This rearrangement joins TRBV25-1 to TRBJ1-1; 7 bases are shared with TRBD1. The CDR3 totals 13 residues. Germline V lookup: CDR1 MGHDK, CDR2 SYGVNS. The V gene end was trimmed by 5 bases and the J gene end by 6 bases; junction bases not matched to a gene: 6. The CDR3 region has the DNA TGTGCCAGCAGTCACAGGGGAGTTGCTGAAGCTTTCTTT. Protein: CASSHRGVAEAFF. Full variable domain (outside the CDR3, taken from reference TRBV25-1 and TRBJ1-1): EADIYQTPRYLVIGTGKKITLECSQTMGHDKMYWYQQDPGMELHLIHYSYGVNSTEKGDLSSESTVSRIRTEHFPLTLESARPSHTSQYLCASSHRGVAEAFFGQGTRLTVV.

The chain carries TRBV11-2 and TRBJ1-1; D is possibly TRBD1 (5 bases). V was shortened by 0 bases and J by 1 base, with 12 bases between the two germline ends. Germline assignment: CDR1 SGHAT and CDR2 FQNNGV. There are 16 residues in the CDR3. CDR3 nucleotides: TGTGCCAGCAGCTTAGATCGGGGACGGAGGAACACTGAAGCTTTCTTT. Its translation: CASSLDRGRRNTEAFF.

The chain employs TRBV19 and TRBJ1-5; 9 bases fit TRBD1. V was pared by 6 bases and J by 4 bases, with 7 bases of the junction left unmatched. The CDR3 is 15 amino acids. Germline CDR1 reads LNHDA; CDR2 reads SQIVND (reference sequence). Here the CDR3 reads CASRPDRGNNQPQHF. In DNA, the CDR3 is TGTGCCAGTAGACCCGACAGGGGGAATAATCAGCCCCAGCATTTT.